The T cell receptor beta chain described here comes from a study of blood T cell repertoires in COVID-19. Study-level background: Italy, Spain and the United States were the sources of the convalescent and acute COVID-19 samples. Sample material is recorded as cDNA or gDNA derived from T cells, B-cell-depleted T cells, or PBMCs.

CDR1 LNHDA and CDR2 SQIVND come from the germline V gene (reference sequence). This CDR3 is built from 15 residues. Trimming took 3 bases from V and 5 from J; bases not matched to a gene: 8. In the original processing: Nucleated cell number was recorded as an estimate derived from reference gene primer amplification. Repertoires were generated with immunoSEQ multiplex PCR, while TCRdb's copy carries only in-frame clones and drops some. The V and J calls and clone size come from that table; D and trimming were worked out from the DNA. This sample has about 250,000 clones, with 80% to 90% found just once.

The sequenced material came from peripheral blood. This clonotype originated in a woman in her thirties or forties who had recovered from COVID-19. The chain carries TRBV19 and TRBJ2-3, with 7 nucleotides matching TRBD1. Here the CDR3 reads CASSISGGHGDTQYF. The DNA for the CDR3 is TGTGCCAGTAGTATCTCAGGGGGTCACGGAGATACGCAGTATTTT.